Listed below are T cell receptor beta chains from one sample, sequenced in a study of spatial heterogeneity in lung cancer. One entry per CDR3 protein results from TCRdb running MiXCR on the 5' RACE reads. Of around 45,000 distinct CDR3 sequences in the sample, about 22% were seen once. The sample consisted of PBMCs, taken at follow-up. These receptors were taken from a female donor with early-stage non-small cell lung cancer. The CDR3 runs from the conserved cysteine through the conserved F or W. The order of the fields is D gene, clone size, J gene, V gene, CDR3 DNA, CDR3 protein. A D gene is named only where the DNA matches it firmly. Clone size is stated in some rows and not others, as once, few, many or a class when expanded.

D gene: TRBD2; clone size: .; J gene: TRBJ2-1; V gene: TRBV28; CDR3 DNA: TGTGCCAGCAGTTTGGTGACTAGCGGGAGAAATGAGCAGTTCTTC; CDR3 protein: CASSLVTSGRNEQFF
D gene: TRBD2; clone size: .; J gene: TRBJ2-5; V gene: TRBV2; CDR3 DNA: TGTGCCAGCAGGAGGGAAGTAGCGGGGGCGAGAGAGACCCAGTACTTC; CDR3 protein: CASRREVAGARETQYF
D gene: .; clone size: .; J gene: TRBJ2-3; V gene: TRBV7-8; CDR3 DNA: TGTGCCAGCAGCTTAGAAGTAGTAACAGATACGCAGTATTTT; CDR3 protein: CASSLEVVTDTQYF
D gene: TRBD1; clone size: .; J gene: TRBJ2-7; V gene: TRBV10-1; CDR3 DNA: TGCGCCAGCAGTGGGACGACAGGGGACGAGCAGTACTTC; CDR3 protein: CASSGTTGDEQYF
D gene: .; clone size: .; J gene: TRBJ1-5; V gene: TRBV6-2/TRBV6-3; CDR3 DNA: TGTGCCAGCAGTTTACCGGGATATTATAGCAATCAGCCCCAGCATTTT; CDR3 protein: CASSLPGYYSNQPQHF
D gene: TRBD2; clone size: .; J gene: TRBJ2-5; V gene: TRBV7-3; CDR3 DNA: TGTGCCAGCAGCACTGCGGGAGAGGAGACCCAGTACTTC; CDR3 protein: CASSTAGEETQYF
D gene: .; clone size: .; J gene: TRBJ2-2; V gene: TRBV4-2; CDR3 DNA: TGTGCCAGCAGCCAAGGGGAGTTAGGCACCGGGGAGCTGTTTTTT; CDR3 protein: CASSQGELGTGELFF
D gene: .; clone size: few; J gene: TRBJ2-4; V gene: TRBV30; CDR3 DNA: TGTGCCTGGAGATATCTCGGGGCGAAAAACATTCAGTACTTC; CDR3 protein: CAWRYLGAKNIQYF
D gene: .; clone size: .; J gene: TRBJ1-1; V gene: TRBV7-6; CDR3 DNA: TGTGCCAGCAGCTTAGGGGACAACGAAGACACTGAAGCTTTCTTT; CDR3 protein: CASSLGDNEDTEAFF
D gene: .; clone size: many; J gene: TRBJ2-3; V gene: TRBV10-3; CDR3 DNA: TGTGCCATCAGGGAGCGCACAGATACGCAGTATTTT; CDR3 protein: CAIRERTDTQYF